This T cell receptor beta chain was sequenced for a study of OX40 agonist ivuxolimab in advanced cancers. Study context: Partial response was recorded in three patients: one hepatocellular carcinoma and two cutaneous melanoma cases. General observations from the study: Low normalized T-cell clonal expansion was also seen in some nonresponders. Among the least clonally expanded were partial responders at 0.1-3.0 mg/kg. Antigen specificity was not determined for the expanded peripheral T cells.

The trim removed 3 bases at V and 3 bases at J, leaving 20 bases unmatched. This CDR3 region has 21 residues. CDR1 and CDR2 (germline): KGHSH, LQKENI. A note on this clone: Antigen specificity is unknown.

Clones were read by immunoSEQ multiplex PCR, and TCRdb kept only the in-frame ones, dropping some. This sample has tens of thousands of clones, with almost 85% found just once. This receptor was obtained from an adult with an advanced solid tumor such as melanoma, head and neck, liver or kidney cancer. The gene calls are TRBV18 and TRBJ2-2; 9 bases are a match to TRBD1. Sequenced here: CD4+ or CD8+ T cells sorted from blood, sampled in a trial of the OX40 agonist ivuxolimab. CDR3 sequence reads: CASSPPYPGQGGSRDTGELFF. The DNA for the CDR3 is TGTGCCAGCTCACCCCCCTACCCGGGACAGGGAGGTTCACGGGACACCGGGGAGCTGTTTTTT.